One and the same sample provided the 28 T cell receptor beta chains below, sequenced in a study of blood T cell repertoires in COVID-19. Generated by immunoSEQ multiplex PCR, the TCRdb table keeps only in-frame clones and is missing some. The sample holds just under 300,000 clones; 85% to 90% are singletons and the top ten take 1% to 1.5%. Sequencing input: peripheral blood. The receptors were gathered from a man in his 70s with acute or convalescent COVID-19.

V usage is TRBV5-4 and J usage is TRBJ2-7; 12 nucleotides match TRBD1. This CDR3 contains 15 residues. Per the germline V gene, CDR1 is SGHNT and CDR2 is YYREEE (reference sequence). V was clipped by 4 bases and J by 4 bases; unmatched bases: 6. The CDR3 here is CASSAGTGGAYEQYF. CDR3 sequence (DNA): TGTGCCAGCAGCGCCGGGACAGGGGGCGCATACGAGCAGTACTTC.

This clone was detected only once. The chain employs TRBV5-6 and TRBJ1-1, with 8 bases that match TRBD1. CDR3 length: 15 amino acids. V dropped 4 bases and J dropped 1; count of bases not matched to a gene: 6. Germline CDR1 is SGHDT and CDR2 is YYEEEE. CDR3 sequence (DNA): TGTGCCAGCAGCGTGTTGGACAGGGAGAACACTGAAGCTTTCTTT. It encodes CASSVLDRENTEAFF.

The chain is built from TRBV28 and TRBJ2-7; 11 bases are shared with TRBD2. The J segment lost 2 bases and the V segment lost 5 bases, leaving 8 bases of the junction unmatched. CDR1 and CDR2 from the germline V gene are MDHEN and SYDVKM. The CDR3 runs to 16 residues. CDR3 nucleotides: TGTGCCAGCAGTGGGTGGACTAGCGGGTTACCCTACGAGCAGTACTTC. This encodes CASSGWTSGLPYEQYF.

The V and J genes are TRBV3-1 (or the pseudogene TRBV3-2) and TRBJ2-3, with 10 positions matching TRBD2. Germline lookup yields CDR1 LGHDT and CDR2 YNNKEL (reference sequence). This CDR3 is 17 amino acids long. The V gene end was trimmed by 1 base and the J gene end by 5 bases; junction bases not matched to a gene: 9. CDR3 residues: CASSQAGSGGQGDTQYF. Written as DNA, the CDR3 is TGTGCCAGCAGCCAAGCTGGTAGCGGGGGGCAGGGAGATACGCAGTATTTT.

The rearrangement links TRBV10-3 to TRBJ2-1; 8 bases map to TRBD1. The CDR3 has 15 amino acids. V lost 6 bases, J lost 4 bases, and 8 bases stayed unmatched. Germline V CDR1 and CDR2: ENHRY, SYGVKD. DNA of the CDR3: TGTGCCATCAGAAACAGGGGGGCGGCGTACAATGAGCAGTTCTTC. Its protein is CAIRNRGAAYNEQFF.

DNA for the CDR3: TGTGCCACCAGGGGGCCGGTCGAGGATGAGCAGTTCTTC. This translates into CATRGPVEDEQFF. V and J are TRBV10-3 and TRBJ2-1, with 8 bases matching TRBD1. With 10 bases clipped from V and 8 bases from J, the junction kept 10 bases outside the gene matches. There are 13 residues in the CDR3. Germline CDR1 ENHRY, CDR2 SYGVKD.

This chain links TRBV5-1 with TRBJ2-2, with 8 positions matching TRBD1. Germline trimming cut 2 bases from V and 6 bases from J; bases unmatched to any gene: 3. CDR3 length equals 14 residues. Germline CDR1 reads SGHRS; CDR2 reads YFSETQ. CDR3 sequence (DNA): TGCGCCAGCAGCTTCGGACAGGGCGCCGGGGAGCTGTTTTTT. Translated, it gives CASSFGQGAGELFF.

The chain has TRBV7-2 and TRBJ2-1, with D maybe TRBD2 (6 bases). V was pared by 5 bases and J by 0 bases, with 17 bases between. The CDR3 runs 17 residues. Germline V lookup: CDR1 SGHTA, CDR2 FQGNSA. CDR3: CASSPLGGGSSYNEQFF. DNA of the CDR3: TGTGCCAGCAGCCCCCTTGGTGGGGGGAGCTCCTACAATGAGCAGTTCTTC.

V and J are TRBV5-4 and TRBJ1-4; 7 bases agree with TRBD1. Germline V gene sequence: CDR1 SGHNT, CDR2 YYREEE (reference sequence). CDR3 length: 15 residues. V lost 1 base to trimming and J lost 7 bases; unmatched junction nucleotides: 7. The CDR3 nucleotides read TGTGCCAGCAGCTTGTTCGGAGGGGGCAGTGAAAAACTGTTTTTT. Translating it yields CASSLFGGGSEKLFF. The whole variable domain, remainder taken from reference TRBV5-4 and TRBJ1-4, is ETGVTQSPTHLIKTRGQQVTLRCSSQSGHNTVSWYQQALGQGPQFIFQYYREEENGRGNFPPRFSGLQFPNYSSELNVNALELDDSALYLCASSLFGGGSEKLFFGSGTQLSVL.

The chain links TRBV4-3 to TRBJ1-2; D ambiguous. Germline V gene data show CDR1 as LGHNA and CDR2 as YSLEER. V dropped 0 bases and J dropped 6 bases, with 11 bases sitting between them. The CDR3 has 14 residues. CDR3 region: CASSQDWGGDGYTF. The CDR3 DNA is TGCGCCAGCAGCCAAGATTGGGGAGGTGATGGCTACACCTTC.

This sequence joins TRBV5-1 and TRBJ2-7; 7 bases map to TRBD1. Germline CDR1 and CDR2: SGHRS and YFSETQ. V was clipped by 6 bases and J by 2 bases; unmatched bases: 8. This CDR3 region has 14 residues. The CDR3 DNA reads TGCGCCAGCAAGCTCGGACAGGCCGCCTACGAGCAGTACTTC. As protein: CASKLGQAAYEQYF. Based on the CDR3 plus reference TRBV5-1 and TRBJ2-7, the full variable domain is KAGVTQTPRYLIKTRGQQVTLSCSPISGHRSVSWYQQTPGQGLQFLFEYFSETQRNKGNFPGRFSGRQFSNSRSEMNVSTLELGDSALYLCASKLGQAAYEQYFGPGTRLTVT.

This CDR3 reads CASRSGGQGAGELFF. The CDR3 DNA follows: TGTGCCAGTAGATCCGGGGGACAGGGGGCCGGGGAGCTGTTTTTT. This chain connects TRBV19 to TRBJ2-2; 11 bases fit TRBD1. In germline, CDR1 is LNHDA, CDR2 SQIVND (reference sequence). This CDR3 comprises 15 residues. V dropped 6 bases and J dropped 6; count of bases not matched to a gene: 6.

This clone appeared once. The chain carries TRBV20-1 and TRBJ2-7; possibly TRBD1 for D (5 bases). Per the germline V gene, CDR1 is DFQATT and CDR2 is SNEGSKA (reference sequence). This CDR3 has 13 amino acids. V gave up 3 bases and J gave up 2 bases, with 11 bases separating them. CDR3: CSASSDSTYEQYF. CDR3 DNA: TGCAGTGCTAGTAGTGACAGTACCTACGAGCAGTACTTC.

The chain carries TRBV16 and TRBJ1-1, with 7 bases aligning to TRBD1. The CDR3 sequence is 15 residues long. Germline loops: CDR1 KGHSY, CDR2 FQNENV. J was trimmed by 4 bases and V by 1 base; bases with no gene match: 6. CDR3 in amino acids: CASSQFIRGTTEAFF. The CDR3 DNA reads TGTGCCAGCAGCCAATTTATCAGGGGGACCACTGAAGCTTTCTTT. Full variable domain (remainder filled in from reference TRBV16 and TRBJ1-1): GEEVAQTPKHLVRGEGQKAKLYCAPIKGHSYVFWYQQVLKNEFKFLISFQNENVFDETGMPKERFSAKCLPNSPCSLEIQATKLEDSAVYFCASSQFIRGTTEAFFGQGTRLTVV.

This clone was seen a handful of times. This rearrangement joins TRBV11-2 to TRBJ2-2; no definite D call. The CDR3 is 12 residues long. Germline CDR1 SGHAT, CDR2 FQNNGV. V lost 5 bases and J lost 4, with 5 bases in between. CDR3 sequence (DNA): TGTGCCAGCAGCGTTAGCACCGGGGAGCTGTTTTTT. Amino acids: CASSVSTGELFF.

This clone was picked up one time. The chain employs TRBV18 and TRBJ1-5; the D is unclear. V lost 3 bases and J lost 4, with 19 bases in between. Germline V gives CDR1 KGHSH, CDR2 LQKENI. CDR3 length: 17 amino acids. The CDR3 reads CASSPFGPGFPNQPQHF. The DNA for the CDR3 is TGTGCCAGCTCACCCTTTGGCCCGGGGTTCCCTAATCAGCCCCAGCATTTT.

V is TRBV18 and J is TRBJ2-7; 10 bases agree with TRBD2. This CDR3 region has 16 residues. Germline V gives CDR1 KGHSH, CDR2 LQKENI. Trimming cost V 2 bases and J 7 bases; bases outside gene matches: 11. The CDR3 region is CASSPFNLAGVSEQYF. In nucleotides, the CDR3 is TGTGCCAGCTCACCATTTAACCTAGCGGGAGTGAGTGAGCAGTACTTC.

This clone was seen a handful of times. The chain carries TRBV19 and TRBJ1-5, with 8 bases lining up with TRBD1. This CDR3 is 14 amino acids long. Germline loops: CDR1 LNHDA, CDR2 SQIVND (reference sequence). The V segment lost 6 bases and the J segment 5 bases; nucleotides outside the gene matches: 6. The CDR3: CASRHDRGHQPQHF. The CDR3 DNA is TGTGCCAGTAGGCACGACAGGGGCCATCAGCCCCAGCATTTT.

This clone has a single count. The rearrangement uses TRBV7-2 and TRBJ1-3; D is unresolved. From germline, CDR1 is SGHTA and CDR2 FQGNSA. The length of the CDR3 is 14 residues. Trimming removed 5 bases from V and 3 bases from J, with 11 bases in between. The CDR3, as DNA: TGTGCCAGCAGCCTATCCACCGGTGGAAACACCATATATTTT. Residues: CASSLSTGGNTIYF. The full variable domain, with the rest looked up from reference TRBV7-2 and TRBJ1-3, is GAGVSQSPSNKVTEKGKDVELRCDPISGHTALYWYRQSLGQGLEFLIYFQGNSAPDKSGLPSDRFSAERTGGSVSTLTIQRTQQEDSAVYLCASSLSTGGNTIYFGEGSWLTVV.

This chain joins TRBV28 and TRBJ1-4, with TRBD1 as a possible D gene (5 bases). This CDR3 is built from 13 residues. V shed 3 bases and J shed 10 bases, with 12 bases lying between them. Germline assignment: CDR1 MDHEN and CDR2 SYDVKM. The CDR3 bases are TGTGCCAGCAGTTTCTCGGGTGGGGCAAAACTGTTTTTT. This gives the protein CASSFSGGAKLFF.

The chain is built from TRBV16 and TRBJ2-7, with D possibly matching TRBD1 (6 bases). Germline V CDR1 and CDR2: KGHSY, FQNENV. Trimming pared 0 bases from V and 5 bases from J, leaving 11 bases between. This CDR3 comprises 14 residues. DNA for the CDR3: TGTGCCAGCAGCCAATCCGGACAGTCCCACGAGCAGTACTTC. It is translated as CASSQSGQSHEQYF. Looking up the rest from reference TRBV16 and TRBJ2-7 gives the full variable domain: GEEVAQTPKHLVRGEGQKAKLYCAPIKGHSYVFWYQQVLKNEFKFLISFQNENVFDETGMPKERFSAKCLPNSPCSLEIQATKLEDSAVYFCASSQSGQSHEQYFGPGTRLTVT.

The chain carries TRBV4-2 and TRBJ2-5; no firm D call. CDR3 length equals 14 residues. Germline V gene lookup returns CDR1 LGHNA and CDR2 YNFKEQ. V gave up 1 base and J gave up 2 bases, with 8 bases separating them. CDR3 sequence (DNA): TGTGCCAGCAGCCAAGTGTCGGAGCAAGAGACCCAGTACTTC. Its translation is CASSQVSEQETQYF.

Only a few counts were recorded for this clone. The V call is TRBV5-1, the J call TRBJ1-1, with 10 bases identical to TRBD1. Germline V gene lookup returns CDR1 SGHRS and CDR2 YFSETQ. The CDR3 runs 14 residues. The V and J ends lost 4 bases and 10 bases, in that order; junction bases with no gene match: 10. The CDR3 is CASSPGDRGLGAFF. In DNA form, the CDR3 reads TGCGCCAGCAGCCCCGGGGACAGGGGCCTAGGAGCTTTCTTT.

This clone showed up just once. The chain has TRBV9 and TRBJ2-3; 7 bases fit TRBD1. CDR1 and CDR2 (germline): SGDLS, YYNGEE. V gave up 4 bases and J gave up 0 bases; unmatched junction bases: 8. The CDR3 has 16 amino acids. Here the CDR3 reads CASSSSDRASTDTQYF. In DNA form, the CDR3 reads TGTGCCAGCAGCTCGAGCGACAGGGCGAGCACAGATACGCAGTATTTT.

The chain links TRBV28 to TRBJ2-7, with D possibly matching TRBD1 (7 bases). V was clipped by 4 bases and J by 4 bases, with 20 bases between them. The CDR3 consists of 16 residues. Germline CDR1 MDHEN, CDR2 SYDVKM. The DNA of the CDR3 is TGTGCCAGCAGTTACGGTAGGAGGGGGCAAACTTACGAGCAGTACTTC. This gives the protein CASSYGRRGQTYEQYF.

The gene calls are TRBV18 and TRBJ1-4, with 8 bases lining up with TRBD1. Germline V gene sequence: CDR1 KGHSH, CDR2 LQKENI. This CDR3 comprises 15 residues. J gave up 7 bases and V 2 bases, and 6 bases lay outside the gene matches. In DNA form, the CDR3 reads TGTGCCAGCTCACCAAACCAGGGGGCAATTGAAAAACTGTTTTTT. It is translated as CASSPNQGAIEKLFF.

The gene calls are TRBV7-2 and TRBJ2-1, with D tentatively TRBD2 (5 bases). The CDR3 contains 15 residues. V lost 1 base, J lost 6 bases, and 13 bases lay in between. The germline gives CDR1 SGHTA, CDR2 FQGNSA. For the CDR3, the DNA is TGTGCCAGCAGCTTAGGGGCGGGTAGCGTCAATGAGCAGTTCTTC. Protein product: CASSLGAGSVNEQFF.

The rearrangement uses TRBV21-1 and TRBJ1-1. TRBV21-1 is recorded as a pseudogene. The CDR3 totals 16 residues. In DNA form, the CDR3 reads TGTGCCAGCAGCAAAGAGGAAGTCGGAGGGCTCACTGAAGCTTTCTTT. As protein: CASSKEEVGGLTEAFF.